One sample yielded the 6 T cell receptor beta chains listed below, sequenced in a study of shared clonotypes between healthy human individuals. Repertoires were generated with immunoSEQ multiplex PCR, while TCRdb's copy carries only in-frame clones and drops some. The table records over 2,000,000 clones, around 95% of them present only once. CD45RO-negative CD8 cells positively selected for CCR7 made up the naive population, which excluded terminally differentiated effector memory CD45RA+ cells. The sequenced sample consisted of naive CD8+ T cells from PBMCs. Receptors originate from a man in his late teens or twenties in good health. Some clones in this sample may be carry-over from other donors' samples.

This chain uses TRBV6-1 with TRBJ2-7; D gene ambiguous. Germline V gene sequence: CDR1 MNHNS, CDR2 SASEGT. V was clipped by 5 bases and J by 2 bases, with 10 bases between them. This CDR3 region has 13 residues. Here the CDR3 DNA reads TGTGCCAGCAGTTCGAACGGTGCCTACGAGCAGTACTTC. Its translation is CASSSNGAYEQYF.

DNA of the CDR3: TGTGCCAGCGGATGGGTCGAGCAGTACTTC. Translated: CASGWVEQYF. V usage is TRBV7-9 and J usage is TRBJ2-7; D is uncertain. The CDR3 consists of 10 residues. Germline V gene lookup returns CDR1 SEHNR and CDR2 FQNEAQ (reference sequence). V lost 8 bases and J 6 bases, leaving 8 bases between the germline ends.

The rearrangement uses TRBV2 and TRBJ2-1; D call uncertain. The CDR3 is made up of 12 amino acids. CDR1 is SNHLY, CDR2 FYNNEI, per germline. Trimming stripped 6 bases from V and 3 bases from J, with 6 bases between. CDR3 residues: CASSLDYNEQFF. CDR3 coding DNA: TGTGCCAGCAGCCTCGACTACAATGAGCAGTTCTTC.

The chain links TRBV10-2 to TRBJ2-5; TRBD2 agrees at 16 bases. The V gene end was trimmed by 7 bases and the J gene end by 5 bases; junction bases not matched to a gene: 10. Germline V gene lookup returns CDR1 WSHSY and CDR2 SAAADI. This CDR3 spans 17 amino acids. CDR3 residues: CASMGTSGRDLTETQYF. The CDR3 DNA is TGCGCCAGCATGGGGACTAGCGGGAGGGATCTGACGGAGACCCAGTACTTC.

This clone showed up just once. The same CDR3 arises from other DNA sequences in this sample as well. The chain couples TRBV9 to TRBJ2-7; 8 nucleotides align to TRBD1. The CDR3 covers 15 residues. Per the germline V gene, CDR1 is SGDLS and CDR2 is YYNGEE. Germline trimming cut 0 bases from V and 1 base from J; bases unmatched to any gene: 3. The CDR3 region has the DNA TGTGCCAGCAGCGTAGCCCAGGGGGCTTCCTACGAGCAGTACTTC. Protein: CASSVAQGASYEQYF.

The gene calls are TRBV28 and TRBJ2-1; 9 positions agree with TRBD2. The trim removed 6 bases at V and 0 bases at J, leaving 9 bases unmatched. The CDR3 contains 17 residues. Looked up from germline, CDR1 is MDHEN and CDR2 is SYDVKM. Written as DNA, the CDR3 is TGTGCCAGCAGCGCCCCGCGGGAGGGAAGCTCCTACAATGAGCAGTTCTTC. This encodes CASSAPREGSSYNEQFF.